These 9 T cell receptor beta chains share one sample of origin, sequenced in a study of OX40 agonist ivuxolimab in advanced cancers. Sequencing was performed with immunoSEQ multiplex PCR; in TCRdb, only in-frame clones are kept and a portion is missing. The sample yields tens of thousands of clones, roughly nine tenths seen once. The sample here was CD4+ or CD8+ T cells sorted from blood, taken in a trial of the OX40 agonist ivuxolimab. The receptors were sampled from an adult with an advanced solid tumor such as melanoma, head and neck, liver or kidney cancer.

The chain combines TRBV7-6 with TRBJ2-2, with 8 bases identical to TRBD1. From germline, CDR1 is SGHVS and CDR2 FNYEAQ. The CDR3 runs 17 residues. The trim removed 10 bases at V and 5 bases at J, leaving 18 bases unmatched. The CDR3 nucleotides read TGTGCCACCCAGCGGTCGCGACAGGGGTTGTGGACCGGGGAGCTGTTTTTT. Amino acid sequence: CATQRSRQGLWTGELFF.

The chain links TRBV6-6 to TRBJ2-1; the match to TRBD2 covers 8 bases. Germline V lookup: CDR1 MNHNY, CDR2 SVGAGI (reference sequence). The V and J ends lost 4 bases and 10 bases, in that order; junction bases with no gene match: 3. CDR3 size: 12 residues. In nucleotides, the CDR3 is TGTGCCAGCAGTTGGCGGGAGGAGGAGCAGTTCTTC. Its protein is CASSWREEEQFF.

This clone was seen a few times. This chain uses TRBV27 with TRBJ2-3; TRBD2 agrees at 7 bases. The V and J ends lost 8 bases and 3 bases, in that order; junction bases with no gene match: 5. CDR1 and CDR2 from the germline V gene are MNHEY and SMNVEV (reference sequence). This CDR3 is built from 13 residues. The CDR3 DNA sequence: TGTGCCAGCCGCCTGGGGGGGACAGATACGCAGTATTTT. Translation: CASRLGGTDTQYF.

The V call is TRBV4-1, the J call TRBJ1-1; D is undetermined. The CDR3 runs to 15 residues. Germline-derived CDR1 and CDR2 are MGHRA and YSYEKL. The V end was cut by 5 bases, the J end by 1 base, with 14 bases between. The CDR3 here is CASSFRPVENTEAFF. CDR3 coding DNA: TGCGCCAGCAGCTTCCGCCCCGTCGAGAACACTGAAGCTTTCTTT.

For the CDR3, the DNA is TGCGCCAGCAGCCCGCAAGCAAACCGATATGGCTACACCTTC. Protein sequence: CASSPQANRYGYTF. The rearrangement uses TRBV5-1 and TRBJ1-2; unclear D gene. V gave up 4 bases and J gave up 5 bases, with 15 bases separating them. Germline V gene lookup returns CDR1 SGHRS and CDR2 YFSETQ. CDR3 length: 14 residues.

The V gene is TRBV2, the J gene TRBJ1-5, with 8 bases identical to TRBD1. The CDR3 is made up of 14 amino acids. Per germline, CDR1 SNHLY and CDR2 FYNNEI. After removal of 4 bases from V and 6 bases from J, the junction contained 5 bases not matched to a gene. The CDR3 reads CASSVGTGGQPQHF. The CDR3 DNA sequence: TGTGCCAGCAGTGTAGGAACAGGGGGTCAGCCCCAGCATTTT.

The V and J genes are TRBV19 and TRBJ2-1, with 7 bases that match TRBD2. CDR3 length equals 16 residues. CDR1 and CDR2 (germline): LNHDA, SQIVND (reference sequence). The V segment lost 3 bases and the J segment 1 base; nucleotides outside the gene matches: 6. DNA of the CDR3: TGTGCCAGTAGTATGGGGGGGACTGGGTCCTACAATGAGCAGTTCTTC. The encoded protein is CASSMGGTGSYNEQFF.

The chain uses TRBV9 and TRBJ2-3; D is ambiguous. The CDR3 totals 12 residues. Trimming cost V 2 bases and J 4 bases, with 5 bases left between them. Germline CDR1 reads SGDLS; CDR2 reads YYNGEE. The CDR3 loop reads CASSVGADTQYF. DNA for the CDR3: TGTGCCAGCAGCGTGGGCGCAGATACGCAGTATTTT.

CDR3 DNA: TGTGCCAGCAGCTCCGGGACAGGGGCCTACGAGCAGTACTTC. This encodes CASSSGTGAYEQYF. V and J are TRBV7-6 and TRBJ2-7; 10 positions agree with TRBD1. With 4 bases clipped from V and 2 bases from J, the junction kept 2 bases outside the gene matches. Germline V lookup: CDR1 SGHVS, CDR2 FNYEAQ. The CDR3 is made up of 14 amino acids.